This T cell receptor beta chain was identified during a study of blood T cell repertoires in COVID-19 (dated by TCRdb to the early 2020s). Regarding the complete study: Samples from collaborators originated in the United States, Italy and Spain and spanned both the acute and convalescent phases of COVID-19. The material from the prospective study consisted of cDNA or gDNA derived from T cells, B-cell-depleted T cells, or PBMCs. The dataset comprised deeply sampled blood TCRbeta repertoires from subjects exposed to, actively infected with, or recovered from COVID-19. The repertoires were released in a freely available public database meant as a resource for research on the immune response to SARS-CoV-2. Samples came from the ongoing ImmuneRACE study (first 160 participants) plus 1,254 subjects from 6 global collaborators. The sample metadata nearly always contained a de-identified subject ID, COVID-19 status, age in years and sex. Where available, HLA class I and class II types were taken from metadata supplied by the sample provider and were not determined by assay-based typing.

Overall study outcomes, separate from this receptor: Clinical and demographic metadata were provided uncurated, with the amount varying by source and participant.

TCRbeta CDR3 regions were amplified from genomic DNA using the immunoSEQ Assay, a bias-controlled multiplex PCR. Concerning the study's data processing: The number of nucleated cells in each sample was estimated by amplification of reference gene primers within the assay. To quantify the absolute abundance of each unique TCRbeta CDR3 rearrangement, sequence reads were collapsed and filtered. For each sample, productive Simpson clonality was calculated by taking the square root of Simpson's diversity index across productive rearrangements. This is the immuneACCESS table as TCRdb keeps it, with only in-frame sequences that have V and J called. A part of the clones is gone; compared with another copy, unresolved V genes explain less than half, and the rest is unexplained. The V and J calls and clone size are taken from that table; D and trimming were inferred from the DNA. This sample lists some 200,000 clones; approximately 90% were detected once. Jointly, the top ten make up around 3.5% of the sample.

CDR1 SGHRS and CDR2 YFSETQ are derived from the germline V gene. Measured from the cysteine to the phenylalanine, the CDR3 is 15 residues long. The retained sequence is limited to the CDR3, 45 bases, with the frame set at the first base. Germline trimming: 4 bases from V, 4 bases from J; junction bases outside gene matches: 8. Worth noting for this clone: Its target antigen remains unknown. One base away there is no much larger clone; base qualities are not given.

Enrolling through a virtual design, the prospective study's participants ranged in age from roughly 18 to 95 years and lived across about two dozen United States geographic areas. Cohort assignment in the prospective study relied on participant-reported clinical history from a screening survey and a study questionnaire. Each participant in the prospective study had whole blood, serum and a nasopharyngeal or oropharyngeal swab collected by mobile phlebotomists. Participants in the prospective study had the option to provide additional blood draws and questionnaires over a roughly two-month period. Prospective study blood samples were shipped either frozen or at room temperature before DNA extraction.

The sequenced material came from PBMCs or T cells enriched from blood (not recorded which). The receptor's source is a woman in her thirties or forties with acute COVID-19. This sequence uses TRBV5-1 and TRBJ1-3, and 7 junction bases match TRBD1. CDR3 reads: CASSPATGFGNTIYF. The DNA reads as follows: TGCGCCAGCAGCCCGGCGACAGGGTTCGGAAACACCATATATTTT.